This T cell receptor (beta chain) was documented in a study of T cell repertoires in cytomegalovirus infection. This CDR3 has 15 residues. V dropped 3 bases and J dropped 8; count of bases not matched to a gene: 7. CDR1 LNHDA and CDR2 SQIVND come from the germline V gene (reference sequence). Comment on this clonotype: Its antigen is unidentified.

TCRdb independently ran MiXCR on the reads; one entry per CDR3 protein. The table has some 940,000 distinct CDR3 sequences, around 32% seen once. The chain recombines TRBV19 with TRBJ2-1; 10 bases are shared with TRBD2. The receptor's source is a human donor in good health (CMV status not recorded). Some clones in this sample may be carry-over from other donors' samples. The source was cultured CD8+ T cells from PBMCs, collected from culture after CMV antigen stimulation. CDR3: CASSMGAGGLYEQFF. As DNA, the CDR3 is TGTGCCAGTAGTATGGGAGCGGGGGGGCTCTATGAGCAGTTCTTC.